Listed below are T cell receptor beta chains from one sample, sequenced in a study of post-analysis software for immune sequencing data. Using its own MiXCR run on the PCR reads, TCRdb lists one record per CDR3 protein. The data show some 370,000 distinct CDR3 sequences, approximately 38% seen once. Specimen: blood. Receptor source: a girl aged 10-17 years with multiple sclerosis. Both conserved end residues are part of each CDR3. The D gene is left open where the match is weak. Clone size is not always given. Where it is, it says once, few, many or a class for expanded clones.

abundance	d_gene	j_gene	v_gene	CDR3aa	CDR3nt
-	-	TRBJ2-5	TRBV5-1	CASSLDGGRQETQYF	TGCGCCAGCAGCTTGGACGGGGGCCGCCAAGAGACCCAGTACTTC
few	TRBD1	TRBJ1-2	TRBV6-2/TRBV6-3	CASSYPSGQLYGYTF	TGTGCCAGCAGTTACCCATCGGGACAGCTCTATGGCTACACCTTC
few	-	TRBJ1-1	TRBV12-3/TRBV12-4	CASMPGLGMNTEAFF	TGTGCCAGCATGCCAGGGCTGGGGATGAACACTGAAGCTTTCTTT
-	TRBD2	TRBJ2-5	TRBV7-2	CASSLGLRFQETQYF	TGTGCCAGCAGCTTGGGACTACGGTTCCAAGAGACCCAGTACTTC
-	-	TRBJ1-1	TRBV20-1	CSAPQRQMNTEAFF	TGCAGTGCACCCCAGAGACAGATGAACACTGAAGCTTTCTTT
few	-	TRBJ1-1	TRBV27	CASSPPTLNTEAFF	TGTGCCAGCAGCCCACCAACCCTGAACACTGAAGCTTTCTTT
-	TRBD2	TRBJ2-5	TRBV11-2	CASSLASAGGSRETQYF	TGTGCCAGCAGCTTAGCAAGTGCGGGGGGTAGTCGAGAGACCCAGTACTTC
-	-	TRBJ1-4	TRBV27	CASSLRNNEKLFF	TGTGCCAGCAGTTTACGGAATAATGAAAAACTGTTTTTT
-	-	TRBJ1-1	TRBV7-7	CASSPGTRNTEAFF	TGTGCTAGCAGCCCAGGGACGAGGAACACTGAAGCTTTCTTT
few	TRBD1	TRBJ1-6	TRBV12-3/TRBV12-4	CASSWDRRGSPLHF	TGTGCCAGCAGTTGGGACAGGCGAGGGTCACCCCTCCACTTT
few	TRBD1	TRBJ2-1	TRBV5-5	CASSWGTGGDDEQFF	TGTGCCAGCAGCTGGGGGACAGGGGGGGACGATGAGCAGTTCTTC
-	TRBD2	TRBJ2-5	TRBV2	CACRTSGETQYF	TGTGCCTGCCGGACTAGCGGGGAGACCCAGTACTTC
few	-	TRBJ2-7	TRBV27	CASSLSADYEQYF	TGTGCCAGCAGTTTATCGGCGGACTACGAGCAGTACTTC
-	-	TRBJ1-2	TRBV20-1	CSATYNQGFGYTF	TGCAGTGCAACATACAATCAGGGGTTTGGCTACACCTTC
-	-	TRBJ1-5	TRBV12-3/TRBV12-4	CASRIGGQPQHF	TGTGCCAGCAGAATAGGTGGGCAGCCCCAGCATTTT
-	-	TRBJ2-3	TRBV5-1	CASSLGQASNTQYF	TGCGCCAGCAGCTTGGGGCAGGCGTCAAATACGCAGTATTTT
-	TRBD2	TRBJ2-1	TRBV15	CATSRDPGGGAKPTQFF	TGTGCCACCAGCAGAGATCCTGGCGGGGGGGCCAAACCGACTCAGTTCTTC
few	-	TRBJ1-2	TRBV20-1	CSARGGQGTNYGYTF	TGCAGTGCTAGAGGAGGGCAGGGCACTAACTATGGCTACACCTTC
few	-	TRBJ1-1	TRBV29-1	CSLGKGTEAFF	TGCAGCCTTGGCAAGGGGACAGAAGCTTTCTTT
-	-	TRBJ1-2	TRBV12-3/TRBV12-4	CASSQNLGLGYDYTF	TGTGCCAGCAGTCAGAACCTGGGGTTGGGGTATGACTACACCTTC
-	-	TRBJ2-1	TRBV29-1	CSVYRRGGNNEQFF	TGCAGCGTTTATCGCAGGGGGGGGAACAATGAGCAGTTCTTC
few	-	TRBJ2-7	TRBV7-2	CASSLVPGWYEQYF	TGTGCCAGCAGCTTAGTACCCGGGTGGTACGAGCAGTACTTC
few	TRBD1	TRBJ1-1	TRBV4-1	CASSQFIQGASNTEAFF	TGCGCCAGCAGCCAATTCATACAGGGGGCCTCGAACACTGAAGCTTTCTTT
-	-	TRBJ2-3	TRBV7-2	CASSQTRADTQYF	TGTGCCAGCAGCCAGACCCGGGCGGATACGCAGTATTTT
-	-	TRBJ2-3	TRBV6-5	CASSSTGYPSTDTQYF	TGTGCCAGCAGCAGTACAGGGTACCCCAGCACAGATACGCAGTATTTT
once	-	TRBJ2-1	TRBV2	CASRGPRQVKRVF	TGTGCCAGCAGGGGACCCCGACAGGTCAAAAGGGTCTTC
-	-	TRBJ2-1	TRBV20-1	CSAAPPSYNEQFF	TGCAGTGCTGCACCGCCCTCCTACAATGAGCAGTTCTTC